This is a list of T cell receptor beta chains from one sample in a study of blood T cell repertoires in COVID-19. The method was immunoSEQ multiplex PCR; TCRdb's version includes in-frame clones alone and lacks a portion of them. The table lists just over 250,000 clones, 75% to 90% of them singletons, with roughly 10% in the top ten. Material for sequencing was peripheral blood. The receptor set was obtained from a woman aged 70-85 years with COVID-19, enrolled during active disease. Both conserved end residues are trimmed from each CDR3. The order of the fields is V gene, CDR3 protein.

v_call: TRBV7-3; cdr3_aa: ASSLSPGVEQY
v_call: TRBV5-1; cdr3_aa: ASSSQITTSGVGELF
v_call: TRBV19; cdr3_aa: ASRGAQMNTEAF
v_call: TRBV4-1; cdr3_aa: ASSQKQGSNQPQH
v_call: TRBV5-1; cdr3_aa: ASALQGMATNEKLF
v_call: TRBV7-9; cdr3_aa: ASSLPGRENTIY
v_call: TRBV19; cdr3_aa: ASSSTALSGYGYT
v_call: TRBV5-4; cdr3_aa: ASSSGDRGAEQY
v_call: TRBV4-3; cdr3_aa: ASSQDGGLAGELF
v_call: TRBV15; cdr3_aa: ATSRGADLYNEQF
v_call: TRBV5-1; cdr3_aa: ASRFTSGVSYEQY
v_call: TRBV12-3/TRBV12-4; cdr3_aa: ASTPTNTGELF
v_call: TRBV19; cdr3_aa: ASSIPWNTEAF
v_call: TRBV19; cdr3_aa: ASRRLDNQPQH
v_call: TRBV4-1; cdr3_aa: ASSPKLLAGGIHEQF
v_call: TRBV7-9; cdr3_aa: ASSSVSGGIAKETQY
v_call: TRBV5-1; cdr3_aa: ASSLRVNTEAF
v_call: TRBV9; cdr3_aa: ASSPTSAHQETQY
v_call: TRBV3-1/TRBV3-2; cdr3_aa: ASSPGTSGRNEQF
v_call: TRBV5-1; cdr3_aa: ASSHGTGGGTDTQY
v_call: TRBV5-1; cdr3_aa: ASSLQGGADTQY
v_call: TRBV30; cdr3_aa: AWSVHGRVPYEQY
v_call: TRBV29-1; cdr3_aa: SVGDRTPLAKNIQY
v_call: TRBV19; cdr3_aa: AVGLAGVTDTQY
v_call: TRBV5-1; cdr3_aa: ASSPGQGFDYGYT
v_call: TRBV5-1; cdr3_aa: ASSSSGRGETQY
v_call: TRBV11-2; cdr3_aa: ASRTWGSGIVGETQY
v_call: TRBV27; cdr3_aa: ASSLGQGLGYT
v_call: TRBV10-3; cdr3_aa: AISPMGLGNSPLH
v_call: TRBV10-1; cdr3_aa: ASSTSRGDTIY
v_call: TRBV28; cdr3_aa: ASIGGDRAKDEQF
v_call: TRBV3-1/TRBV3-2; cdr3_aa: ASSTGTGVSQTQY
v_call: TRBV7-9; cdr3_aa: ASTIAGGDEQF
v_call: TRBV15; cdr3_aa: ATSREGLAGVGV
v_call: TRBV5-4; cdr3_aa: ASSFTGTSEQF
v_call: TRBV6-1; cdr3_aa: ASSGKGPGGGYGYT
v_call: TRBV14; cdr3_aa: ASSQATGRRMNTEAF
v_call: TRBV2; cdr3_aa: ASSELAGGVNEQF
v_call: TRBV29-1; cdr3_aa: SAASETQY
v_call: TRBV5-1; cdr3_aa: ASSLTGGDEKLF
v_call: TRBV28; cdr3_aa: ASSFYRGSGELF
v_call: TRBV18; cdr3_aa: ASSQSTEAGELF
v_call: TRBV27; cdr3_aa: ASAKGQNPYEQY
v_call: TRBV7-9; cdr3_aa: ASSLGDSVYTEAF
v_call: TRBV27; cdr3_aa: ASSLSFQGTTF
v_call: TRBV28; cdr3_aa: ASSIDLSGYGYT
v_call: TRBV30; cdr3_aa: AWSVPTGGVSTNEKLF
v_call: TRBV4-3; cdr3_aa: ASSQAGQGFYEQY
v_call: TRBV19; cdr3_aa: ASSTLDTRYGYT
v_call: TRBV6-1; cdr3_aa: ASSEAWLASYNEQF
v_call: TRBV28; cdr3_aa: ASSLIDRGLYEQY
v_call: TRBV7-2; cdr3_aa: ASSLATTSGSYNEQF
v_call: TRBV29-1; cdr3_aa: SVEDAQGYEQY
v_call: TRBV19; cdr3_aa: ASSINPGENYEQY
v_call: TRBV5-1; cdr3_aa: ASSLFGLTKEKLF
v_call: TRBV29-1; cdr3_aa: SVDARGTYNEQF
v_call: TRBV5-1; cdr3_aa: ASSSRRAETYEQY
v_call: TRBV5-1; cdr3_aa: ASSLAGGLAKNIQY
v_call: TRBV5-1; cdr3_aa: ASSKDGQNTEAF
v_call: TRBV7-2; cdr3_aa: ASSLSQIRYNEQF